This T cell receptor (beta chain) came from a study of T cell responses to AZD1222 COVID-19 vaccine. A word on this clone: The antigen is unknown.

Sequencing used immunoSEQ multiplex PCR; TCRdb keeps in-frame clones, though not all of them. This table holds 150,000 to 160,000 clones, about 89% found once. Per germline, CDR1 LGHNA and CDR2 YSLEER. Germline trimming cut 4 bases from V and 2 bases from J; bases unmatched to any gene: 5. This CDR3 contains 15 residues. Study-wide results and limits: The study found Spike-specific TCR breadth and depth rose after two AZD1222 doses.

The V gene is TRBV4-3, the J gene TRBJ2-1, with 7 bases identical to TRBD2. The TCR originated in an adult who received the AZD1222 COVID-19 vaccine. The sample consisted of peripheral blood, taken 28 days after the second AZD1222 dose. CDR3 sequence: CASSLEGLTYNEQFF. The CDR3 region has the DNA TGCGCCAGCAGCCTGGAGGGACTAACCTACAATGAGCAGTTCTTC.